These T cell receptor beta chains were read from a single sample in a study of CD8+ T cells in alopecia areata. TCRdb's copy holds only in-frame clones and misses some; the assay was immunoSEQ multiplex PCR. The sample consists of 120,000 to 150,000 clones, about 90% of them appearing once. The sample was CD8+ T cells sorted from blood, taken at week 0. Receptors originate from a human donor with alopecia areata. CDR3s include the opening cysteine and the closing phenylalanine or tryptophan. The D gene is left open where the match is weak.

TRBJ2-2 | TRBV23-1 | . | CASSPSWQPTGGELFF
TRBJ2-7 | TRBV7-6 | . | CASSRGSYEQYF
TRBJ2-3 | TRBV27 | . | CASTLVGVRLDTQYF
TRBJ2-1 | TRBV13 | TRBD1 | CASSFSPGQGPDNEQFF
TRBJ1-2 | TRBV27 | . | CASSKAGTVGGYGYTF
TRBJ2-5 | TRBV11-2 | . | CASSLVGELGETQYF
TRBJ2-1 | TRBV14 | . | CASSRTAGSYNEQFF
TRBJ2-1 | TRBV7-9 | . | CASSLIRVEFEQFF
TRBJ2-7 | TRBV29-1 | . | CSVEIPGTSYEQYF
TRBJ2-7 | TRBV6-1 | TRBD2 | CASSDSGEGYF
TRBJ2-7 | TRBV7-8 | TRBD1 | CASSLRTGVVDEQYF
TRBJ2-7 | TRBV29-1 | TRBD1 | CSVTGLFYEQYF
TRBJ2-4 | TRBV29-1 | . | CSVGGEGLSGIQYF
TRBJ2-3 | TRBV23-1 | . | CASRGRDTQYF
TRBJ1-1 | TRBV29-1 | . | CSVEAYPPEAFF
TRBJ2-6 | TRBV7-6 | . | CASSSFSGANVLTF
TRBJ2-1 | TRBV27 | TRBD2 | CASSLWAGGPSSHEQFF
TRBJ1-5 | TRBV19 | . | CASSFEGGYNQPQHF
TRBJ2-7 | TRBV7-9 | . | CASGGQAYEQYF
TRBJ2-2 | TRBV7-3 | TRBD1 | CASSLGFGQGPTGELFF
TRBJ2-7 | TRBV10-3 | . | CAISDPDRQYYEQYF
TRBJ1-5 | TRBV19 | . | CASSIAHNSNQPQHF
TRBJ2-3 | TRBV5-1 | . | CASSLAPVTDTQYF
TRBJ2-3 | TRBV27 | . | CASGGGGGTDTQYF
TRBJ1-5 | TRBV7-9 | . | CASTQGVQPQHF
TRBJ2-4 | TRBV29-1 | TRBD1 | CSATWTGENIQYF
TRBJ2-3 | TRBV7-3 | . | CASSLGGESTDTQYF
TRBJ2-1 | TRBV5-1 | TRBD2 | CASSLDTETWGLARMRGSYNEQFF
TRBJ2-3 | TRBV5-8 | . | CASSPDDSSTDTQYF
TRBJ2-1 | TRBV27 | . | CASSLSAGFNEQFF
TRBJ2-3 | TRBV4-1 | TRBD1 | CASSQRGQGADTQYF
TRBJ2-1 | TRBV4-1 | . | CASSQDLDNEQFF
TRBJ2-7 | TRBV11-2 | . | CASSHGGGSLYEQYF
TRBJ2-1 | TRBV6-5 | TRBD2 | CASSYLGLAGNEQFF
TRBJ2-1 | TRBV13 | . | CASSSTYNEQFF
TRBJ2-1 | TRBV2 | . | CASSLIWGNEQFF
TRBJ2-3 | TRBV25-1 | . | CASSDPGLGSTDTQYF
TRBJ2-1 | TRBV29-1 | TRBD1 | CSERTGDKDEQFF
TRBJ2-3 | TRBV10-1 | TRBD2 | CASSETIAGVRDTQYF
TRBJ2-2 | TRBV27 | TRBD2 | CATATSGTGELFF